A single sample is the source of the 21 T cell receptor beta chains below, sequenced in a study of blood T cell repertoires in COVID-19. Libraries were prepared by immunoSEQ multiplex PCR; TCRdb keeps only in-frame clonotypes and omits some of them. Seen here are tens of thousands of clones, around 90% observed once, and the top ten hold roughly 3.5%. The specimen sequenced was peripheral blood. Receptor source: a man aged 50 to 59 with active COVID-19.

The chain has TRBV18 and TRBJ1-6, with D possibly matching TRBD1 (5 bases). Germline V CDR1 and CDR2: KGHSH, LQKENI. CDR3 length equals 13 residues. Trimming shortened V by 5 bases and J by 10 bases, and 12 bases separated the two germline ends. CDR3 region: CASSSQGNSPLHF. The CDR3 DNA is TGTGCCAGCTCATCCCAGGGCAACTCACCCCTCCACTTT. Using reference TRBV18 and TRBJ1-6 for the parts outside the CDR3, the full variable domain is NAGVMQNPRHLVRRRGQEARLRCSPMKGHSHVYWYRQLPEEGLKFMVYLQKENIIDESGMPKERFSAEFPKEGPSILRIQQVVRGDSAAYFCASSSQGNSPLHFGNGTRLTVT.

This sequence joins TRBV7-2 and TRBJ2-7; 9 bases map to TRBD1. The V gene's germline CDR1 is SGHTA and CDR2 FQGNSA. The CDR3 has 13 amino acids. V was pared by 4 bases and J by 6 bases, with 4 bases of the junction left unmatched. For the CDR3, the DNA is TGTGCCAGCAGCTCGGGACAGGGTCGCGAGCAGTACTTC. Residues: CASSSGQGREQYF.

CDR3 sequence reads: CASRGPAGGHNEQFF. CDR3 coding DNA: TGCGCCAGCAGGGGCCCAGCGGGGGGTCACAATGAGCAGTTCTTC. The V call is TRBV5-1, the J call TRBJ2-1, with 9 bases fitting TRBD2. Unmatched junction bases numbered 8, after V lost 5 bases and J lost 5 bases. This CDR3 region has 15 residues. Germline assignment: CDR1 SGHRS and CDR2 YFSETQ.

The V call is TRBV3-1 (or the pseudogene TRBV3-2), the J call TRBJ2-6, with TRBD2 matching 8 bases. CDR1 LGHDT and CDR2 YNNKEL come from the germline V gene (reference sequence). The J segment lost 2 bases and the V segment lost 4 bases, leaving 7 bases of the junction unmatched. The CDR3 is made up of 17 amino acids. CDR3 coding DNA: TGTGCCAGCAGCCTAAACCGCGGGGGGCCTGGGGCCAACGTCCTGACTTTC. Its translation is CASSLNRGGPGANVLTF.

The chain links TRBV3-1 (or the pseudogene TRBV3-2) to TRBJ2-1, with 9 positions matching TRBD2. V lost 0 bases and J lost 4; bases outside the gene matches: 13. This CDR3 region has 19 residues. Germline assignment: CDR1 LGHDT and CDR2 YNNKEL (reference sequence). CDR3 loop: CASSQEDKFLAGRYNEQFF. CDR3 nucleotides: TGTGCCAGCAGCCAAGAAGACAAGTTCCTAGCGGGGCGTTACAATGAGCAGTTCTTC.

V and J are TRBV7-9 and TRBJ1-6; 10 bases align to TRBD1. Trimming took 1 base from V and 8 from J; bases not matched to a gene: 5. This CDR3 contains 16 residues. Germline V CDR1 and CDR2: SEHNR, FQNEAQ (reference sequence). In DNA, the CDR3 is TGTGCCAGCAGCTTAGGATCCGGGACAGGGGATTCACCCCTCCACTTT. Translated, it gives CASSLGSGTGDSPLHF.

The chain recombines TRBV2 with TRBJ1-6, with TRBD1 matching over 7 bases. CDR1 and CDR2 from the germline V gene are SNHLY and FYNNEI. With 7 bases clipped from V and 9 bases from J, the junction kept 6 bases outside the gene matches. CDR3 length equals 13 residues. In DNA, the CDR3 is TGTGCCAGCAACGACAGGGAAGGTTCACCCCTCCACTTT. Encoded protein: CASNDREGSPLHF.

The J gene is TRBJ2-3, the V gene TRBV19, with no clear D. The CDR3 is 12 residues long. The germline V gene has CDR1 LNHDA and CDR2 SQIVND (reference sequence). V gave up 1 base and J gave up 5 bases, with 4 bases separating them. The CDR3 nucleotides are TGTGCCAGTAGTATAGCTAGAGATACGCAGTATTTT. As protein: CASSIARDTQYF.

J is TRBJ2-5 and V is TRBV5-4, with D possibly matching TRBD2 (6 bases). Trimming stripped 0 bases from V and 2 bases from J, with 11 bases between. The CDR3 runs 15 residues. The germline V gene encodes CDR1 SGHNT and CDR2 YYREEE (reference sequence). In nucleotides, the CDR3 is TGTGCCAGCAGCTTGGAGCCTAGCGAGCAAGAGACCCAGTACTTC. Translating gives CASSLEPSEQETQYF.

This chain connects TRBV9 to TRBJ2-3; D is possibly TRBD1 (6 bases). This CDR3 is built from 16 residues. The V end was cut by 4 bases, the J end by 0 bases, with 15 bases between. Germline V lookup: CDR1 SGDLS, CDR2 YYNGEE. As DNA, the CDR3 is TGTGCCAGCAGCCTGGGGGCCTTGCCTAGCACAGATACGCAGTATTTT. This translates into CASSLGALPSTDTQYF.

The sample holds one count of this clone. The chain combines TRBV19 with TRBJ2-1; TRBD2 agrees at 8 bases. The germline V gene has CDR1 LNHDA and CDR2 SQIVND (reference sequence). This CDR3 is 14 amino acids long. Unmatched junction bases numbered 1, after V lost 1 base and J lost 5 bases. CDR3 coding DNA: TGTGCCAGTAGTATAGGCGGGGGGAACAATGAGCAGTTCTTC. Its translation is CASSIGGGNNEQFF.

Sample share makes this clone medium-sized. The genes are TRBV7-9 and TRBJ2-3; 9 bases align to TRBD2. Trimming at V came to 2 bases and at J to 2 bases, leaving 8 bases not matched to a gene. Germline-derived CDR1 and CDR2 are SEHNR and FQNEAQ (reference sequence). The CDR3 consists of 17 residues. DNA for the CDR3: TGTGCCAGCAGCTTATTATGGGCGGGGGGGTTCACAGATACGCAGTATTTT. Amino acids: CASSLLWAGGFTDTQYF.

This clone was counted between two and nine times. J is TRBJ2-2 and V is TRBV7-8; no clear D gene. V shed 1 base and J shed 3 bases, with 6 bases lying between them. This CDR3 is 14 amino acids long. The germline V gene encodes CDR1 SGHVS and CDR2 FQNEAQ. CDR3 residues: CASSLGSDTGELFF. The CDR3 nucleotides read TGTGCCAGCAGCTTAGGGAGCGACACCGGGGAGCTGTTTTTT.

The chain uses TRBV2 and TRBJ1-4; 7 nucleotides line up with TRBD1. The germline CDR1 and CDR2 sequences are SNHLY and FYNNEI. V lost 4 bases to trimming and J lost 8 bases; unmatched junction nucleotides: 4. The CDR3 runs 13 residues. The CDR3 nucleotides are TGTGCCAGCAGTGCGACAGGGAGAGAAAAACTGTTTTTT. Protein product: CASSATGREKLFF. The full variable domain, completed using reference TRBV2 and TRBJ1-4, is EPEVTQTPSHQVTQMGQEVILRCVPISNHLYFYWYRQILGQKVEFLVSFYNNEISEKSEIFDDQFSVERPDGSNFTLKIRSTKLEDSAMYFCASSATGREKLFFGSGTQLSVL.

The CDR3 region is CASIPDRSSDTQYF. The CDR3 coding sequence is TGTGCCAGCATTCCTGACAGGTCCTCAGATACGCAGTATTTT. This chain connects TRBV11-2 to TRBJ2-3, with D possibly matching TRBD1 (6 bases). The CDR3 is 14 residues long. Germline V gives CDR1 SGHAT, CDR2 FQNNGV. V lost 7 bases, J lost 4 bases, and 15 bases lay in between.

As to this clone: This sample includes further DNA sequences coding for the same CDR3. The chain combines TRBV7-2 with TRBJ1-5; D not resolved. This CDR3 is built from 13 residues. Looked up from germline, CDR1 is SGHTA and CDR2 is FQGNSA. V shed 1 base and J shed 3 bases, with 4 bases lying between them. CDR3 in amino acids: CASSLGLNQPQHF. In DNA, the CDR3 is TGTGCCAGCAGCTTAGGGCTCAATCAGCCCCAGCATTTT.

This chain connects TRBV19 to TRBJ1-1; 7 bases agree with TRBD1. Germline loops: CDR1 LNHDA, CDR2 SQIVND (reference sequence). V trimming: 1 base; J trimming: 1 base; junction bases outside the gene matches: 6. CDR3 size: 16 residues. The CDR3 reads CASSIVMGTANTEAFF. CDR3 in DNA: TGTGCCAGTAGTATAGTAATGGGGACAGCGAACACTGAAGCTTTCTTT. Full variable domain (missing parts from reference TRBV19 and TRBJ1-1): DGGITQSPKYLFRKEGQNVTLSCEQNLNHDAMYWYRQDPGQGLRLIYYSQIVNDFQKGDIAEGYSVSREKKESFPLTVTSAQKNPTAFYLCASSIVMGTANTEAFFGQGTRLTVV.

This sequence joins TRBV7-9 and TRBJ2-5, with TRBD1 matching over 9 bases. The trim removed 5 bases at V and 5 bases at J, leaving 3 bases unmatched. CDR1 is SEHNR, CDR2 FQNEAQ, per germline (reference sequence). The CDR3 consists of 13 residues. CDR3 in DNA: TGTGCCAGCAGCCGCGGGACAGGGGAGACCCAGTACTTC. Residues: CASSRGTGETQYF.

This clone has just a few counts. This chain joins TRBV30 and TRBJ1-3; possibly TRBD1 for D (5 bases). V was cut by 0 bases and J by 0 bases, with 9 bases left in between. The CDR3 contains 15 residues. Per the germline V gene, CDR1 is GTSNPN and CDR2 is SVGIG (reference sequence). CDR3 region: CAWSVGGNSGNTIYF. The CDR3 DNA reads TGTGCCTGGAGTGTCGGGGGGAACTCTGGAAACACCATATATTTT.

The gene calls are TRBV5-6 and TRBJ1-1; D is unclear. The CDR3 sequence is 15 residues long. In germline, CDR1 is SGHDT, CDR2 YYEEEE. The ends were cut back, 0 bases at V and 1 base at J, with 10 bases in the middle. This CDR3 is CASSLGGLGNTEAFF. The CDR3 nucleotides are TGTGCCAGCAGCTTGGGCGGTTTGGGGAACACTGAAGCTTTCTTT.

The rearrangement uses TRBV7-7 and TRBJ2-5; D is unclear. Trimming pared 5 bases from V and 1 base from J, leaving 8 bases between. This CDR3 has 13 residues. Germline lookup yields CDR1 SSHAT and CDR2 FNYEAQ (reference sequence). CDR3 in DNA: TGTGCCAGCAGCCCGACACCCCAAGAGACCCAGTACTTC. This codes for CASSPTPQETQYF.